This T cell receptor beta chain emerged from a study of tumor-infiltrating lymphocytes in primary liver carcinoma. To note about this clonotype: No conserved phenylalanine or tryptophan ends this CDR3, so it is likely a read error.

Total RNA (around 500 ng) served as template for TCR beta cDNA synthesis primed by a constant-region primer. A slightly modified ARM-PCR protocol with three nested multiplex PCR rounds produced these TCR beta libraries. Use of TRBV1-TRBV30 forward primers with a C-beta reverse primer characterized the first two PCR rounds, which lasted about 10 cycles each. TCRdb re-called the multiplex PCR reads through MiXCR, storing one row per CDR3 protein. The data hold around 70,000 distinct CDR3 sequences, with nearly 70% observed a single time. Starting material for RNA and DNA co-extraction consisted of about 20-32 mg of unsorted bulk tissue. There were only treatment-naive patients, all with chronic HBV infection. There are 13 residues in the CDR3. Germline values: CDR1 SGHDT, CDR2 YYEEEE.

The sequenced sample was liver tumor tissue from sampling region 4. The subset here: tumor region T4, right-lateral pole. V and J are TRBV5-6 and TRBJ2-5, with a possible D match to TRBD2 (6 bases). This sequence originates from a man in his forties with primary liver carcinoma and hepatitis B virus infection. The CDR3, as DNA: TGTGCCAACAGCTTGGGGGGACAAGAGACCCAGTACTTG. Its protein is CANSLGGQETQYL.